What follows are 12 T cell receptor beta chains derived from one specimen sequenced in a study of cytomegalovirus exposure and HLA in healthy donors. Repertoires were generated with immunoSEQ multiplex PCR, while TCRdb's copy carries only in-frame clones and drops some. The sample carries about 60,000 clones, approximately 96% recorded once. The sample was PBMCs. Source of these receptors: a man in his late teens or twenties in good health and CMV-seronegative.

V gene TRBV6-4 combines with J gene TRBJ2-6; no definite D call. The V gene lost 5 bases and the J gene lost 5 bases, with 19 bases spanning the gap. Germline loops: CDR1 MRHNA, CDR2 SNTAGT. The CDR3 loop spans 17 amino acids. The CDR3 DNA follows: TGTGCCAGCAGTCGATCGACACGACAAAGTCGGGCCAACGTCCTGACTTTC. Encoded protein: CASSRSTRQSRANVLTF.

The genes are TRBV25-1 and TRBJ2-2; D is perhaps TRBD2 (5 bases). This CDR3 has 16 residues. V was pared by 1 base and J by 5 bases, with 14 bases between. CDR1 and CDR2 from the germline V gene are MGHDK and SYGVNS. The CDR3 is CASSELIGGQTGELFF. Written as DNA, the CDR3 is TGTGCCAGCAGTGAATTAATCGGCGGGCAGACCGGGGAGCTGTTTTTT.

The V call is TRBV6-5, the J call TRBJ1-3; 10 nucleotides align to TRBD1. Germline CDR1 MNHEY, CDR2 SVGAGI. The CDR3 contains 13 residues. The ends lost 6 bases at V and 7 bases at J; junction bases unmatched: 3. This chain's CDR3 is CASRRGQGNTIYF. DNA of the CDR3: TGTGCCAGCAGACGGGGACAGGGGAACACCATATATTTT.

The chain links TRBV10-3 to TRBJ1-2; TRBD1 matches 8 bases. Germline-derived CDR1 and CDR2 are ENHRY and SYGVKD. The V and J ends lost 2 bases and 5 bases, in that order; junction bases with no gene match: 1. This CDR3 is built from 13 residues. CDR3 sequence (DNA): TGTGCCATCAGTGAGCGACAGGGGTATGGCTACACCTTC. Residues: CAISERQGYGYTF.

This clone appeared a single time. The chain couples TRBV28 to TRBJ2-3, with D possibly matching TRBD1 (6 bases). Germline-derived CDR1 and CDR2 are MDHEN and SYDVKM. This CDR3 is built from 14 residues. V dropped 5 bases and J dropped 2 bases, with 11 bases sitting between them. The CDR3 sequence: CASSLGQSTDTQYF. Written as DNA, the CDR3 is TGTGCCAGCAGTCTGGGACAATCCACAGATACGCAGTATTTT.

The chain couples TRBV19 to TRBJ1-5, with D possibly matching TRBD1 (5 bases). Trimming left V 1 base short and J 6 bases short, with 13 bases between. The germline CDR1 and CDR2 sequences are LNHDA and SQIVND (reference sequence). There are 15 residues in the CDR3. The CDR3 spells CASSIGTGGSQPQHF. As DNA, the CDR3 is TGTGCCAGTAGTATAGGTACAGGTGGCAGTCAGCCCCAGCATTTT.

This rearrangement joins TRBV7-9 to TRBJ2-1; possibly TRBD1 for D (6 bases). V was clipped by 1 base and J by 4 bases, with 14 bases between them. The CDR3 consists of 16 residues. Germline V CDR1 and CDR2: SEHNR, FQNEAQ (reference sequence). The CDR3 sequence: CASSLGVGHGYNEQFF. The CDR3, as DNA: TGTGCCAGCAGCTTAGGAGTGGGACACGGATACAATGAGCAGTTCTTC.

V usage is TRBV7-2 and J usage is TRBJ2-3, with 11 positions matching TRBD1. Trimming cost V 6 bases and J 7 bases; bases outside gene matches: 6. The CDR3 is 14 residues long. CDR1 is SGHTA, CDR2 FQGNSA, per germline. Written as DNA, the CDR3 is TGTGCCAGCAGATTGGGACAGGGGGAATATACGCAGTATTTT. Its translation: CASRLGQGEYTQYF.

The rearrangement links TRBV2 to TRBJ1-6, with D hard to call. V gave up 3 bases and J gave up 5 bases, with 8 bases separating them. This CDR3 spans 14 amino acids. The germline CDR1 and CDR2 sequences are SNHLY and FYNNEI. The CDR3 is CASSEDWNNSPLHF. The CDR3, as DNA: TGTGCCAGCAGTGAGGACTGGAATAATTCACCCCTCCACTTT.

This chain links TRBV11-2 with TRBJ2-3; 13 nucleotides match TRBD2. V lost 4 bases and J lost 10; bases outside the gene matches: 2. The CDR3 is 13 amino acids. Germline V lookup: CDR1 SGHAT, CDR2 FQNNGV. The CDR3 reads CASSSGLAGAQYF. The CDR3 nucleotides read TGTGCCAGCAGCTCCGGACTAGCGGGAGCGCAGTATTTT.

Details on this clone: Other DNA sequences within the sample encode an identical CDR3. The chain uses TRBV27 and TRBJ2-1; 7 nucleotides align to TRBD2. Germline CDR1 MNHEY, CDR2 SMNVEV (reference sequence). The V and J ends lost 3 bases and 4 bases, in that order; junction bases with no gene match: 6. This CDR3 has 15 residues. This CDR3 is CASSLGGSSYNEQFF. The DNA of the CDR3 is TGTGCCAGCAGTTTGGGAGGGAGCTCATACAATGAGCAGTTCTTC.

This chain joins TRBV6-5 and TRBJ1-3; D is perhaps TRBD1 (5 bases). Germline values: CDR1 MNHEY, CDR2 SVGAGI. The CDR3 runs to 16 residues. Between the trimmed V and J ends, which lost 0 bases and 3 bases, there was a span of 12 bases. The CDR3 region has the DNA TGTGCCAGCAGTTACTCGATTAGCAGGGTTGGAAACACCATATATTTT. This translates into CASSYSISRVGNTIYF.